Sequencing of this T cell receptor beta chain was carried out in a study of cytomegalovirus exposure and HLA in healthy donors. Study-wide background: Genetic ancestry analysis placed approximately 79% of the approximately 390 donors that were genotyped in the Caucasian-associated cluster. Findings of the study overall: TCR beta chains associated with HLA were, in a later analysis, more clonally expanded than equally common others.

CDR3 length equals 18 residues. Looked up from germline, CDR1 is MDHEN and CDR2 is SYDVKM. With regard to this clone: The target antigen is unknown.

The study ran its PCR with 60 Vbeta and 13 Jbeta primers. Sequencing used immunoSEQ multiplex PCR; TCRdb keeps in-frame clones, though not all of them. Reported are 70,000 to 80,000 clones; the ten largest clones contain roughly 2.6%. Healthy bone marrow donors supplied every sample. There were likely unrecorded immune exposures, though donors were nominally healthy when sampled. Sequenced material: PBMCs. This clonotype originated in a man aged 35 to 55 in good health and CMV-seronegative. This sequence joins TRBV28 and TRBJ2-7, with D tentatively TRBD2 (6 bases). The DNA end is a closer match to TRBJ2-1, so the J assignment may be wrong. The CDR3 spells CASSPGLEPGLTYNEQFF. In nucleotides, the CDR3 is TGTGCCAGCAGTCCGGGCTTGGAACCGGGACTCACCTACAATGAGCAGTTCTTC.